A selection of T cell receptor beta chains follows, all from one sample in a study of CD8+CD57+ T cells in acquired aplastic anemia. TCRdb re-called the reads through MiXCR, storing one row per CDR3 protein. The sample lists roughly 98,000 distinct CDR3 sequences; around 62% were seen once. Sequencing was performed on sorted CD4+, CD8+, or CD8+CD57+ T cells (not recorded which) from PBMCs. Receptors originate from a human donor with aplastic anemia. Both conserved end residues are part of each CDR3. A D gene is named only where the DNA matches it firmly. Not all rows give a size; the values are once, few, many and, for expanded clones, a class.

CDR3aa: CASSAGLLNEQFF
CDR3nt: TGTGCCAGCAGCGCGGGACTCCTCAATGAGCAGTTCTTC
v_gene: TRBV7-6
abundance: .
d_gene: .
j_gene: TRBJ2-1

CDR3aa: CATSDLDGSGVLTF
CDR3nt: TGTGCTACCAGTGACCTCGACGGCTCAGGGGTCCTGACTTTC
v_gene: TRBV24-1
abundance: .
d_gene: .
j_gene: TRBJ2-6

CDR3aa: CASSQFGGAYNEQFF
CDR3nt: TGCGCCAGCAGCCAATTCGGGGGAGCCTACAATGAGCAGTTCTTC
v_gene: TRBV4-1
abundance: .
d_gene: .
j_gene: TRBJ2-1

CDR3aa: CSATGGTSLYEQYF
CDR3nt: TGCAGCGCCACAGGGGGGACATCCCTTTACGAGCAGTACTTC
v_gene: TRBV29-1
abundance: few
d_gene: TRBD1
j_gene: TRBJ2-7

CDR3aa: CSARGLAGRRPKADTQYF
CDR3nt: TGCAGTGCTAGAGGGTTAGCGGGTCGCCGCCCGAAGGCAGATACGCAGTATTTT
v_gene: TRBV20-1
abundance: once
d_gene: TRBD2
j_gene: TRBJ2-3

CDR3aa: CAITSPGSGEQYF
CDR3nt: TGTGCCATCACTTCTCCGGGTTCCGGCGAGCAGTACTTC
v_gene: TRBV10-3
abundance: .
d_gene: .
j_gene: TRBJ2-7

CDR3aa: CSVGSGNYEQYF
CDR3nt: TGCAGCGTGGGGTCAGGAAACTACGAGCAGTACTTC
v_gene: TRBV29-1
abundance: .
d_gene: .
j_gene: TRBJ2-7

CDR3aa: CSVVAGLDEKLFF
CDR3nt: TGCAGCGTTGTCGCGGGGCTGGACGAAAAACTGTTTTTT
v_gene: TRBV29-1
abundance: few
d_gene: .
j_gene: TRBJ1-4

CDR3aa: CASSLGEGKQYF
CDR3nt: TGTGCCAGCAGCCTGGGGGAGGGGAAGCAGTATTTT
v_gene: TRBV7-9
abundance: .
d_gene: TRBD2
j_gene: TRBJ2-3

CDR3aa: CASSQWAPLDGNTIYF
CDR3nt: TGTGCCAGCAGCCAATGGGCTCCTTTGGATGGAAACACCATATATTTT
v_gene: TRBV16
abundance: .
d_gene: .
j_gene: TRBJ1-3

CDR3aa: CSAFSGTDTQYF
CDR3nt: TGCAGTGCCTTTAGCGGCACAGATACGCAGTATTTT
v_gene: TRBV20-1
abundance: .
d_gene: .
j_gene: TRBJ2-3

CDR3aa: CASSLQTNYGYTF
CDR3nt: TGTGCCAGCAGCTTGCAGACTAACTATGGCTACACCTTC
v_gene: TRBV7-9
abundance: once
d_gene: .
j_gene: TRBJ1-2

CDR3aa: CASSQGIRGTYEQYF
CDR3nt: TGTGCCAGCAGCCAAGGGATCAGGGGAACCTACGAGCAGTACTTC
v_gene: TRBV7-3
abundance: .
d_gene: .
j_gene: TRBJ2-7

CDR3aa: CASGPRLAGGTGELFF
CDR3nt: TGTGCCAGTGGACCACGATTAGCGGGAGGCACCGGGGAGCTGTTTTTT
v_gene: TRBV19
abundance: .
d_gene: TRBD2
j_gene: TRBJ2-2

CDR3aa: CSVYTSGSSSYEQYF
CDR3nt: TGCAGCGTTTATACAAGCGGGTCCAGCTCCTACGAGCAGTACTTC
v_gene: TRBV29-1
abundance: .
d_gene: .
j_gene: TRBJ2-7

CDR3aa: CSVERQGTYGYTF
CDR3nt: TGCAGCGTTGAGCGGCAGGGCACCTATGGCTACACCTTC
v_gene: TRBV29-1
abundance: few
d_gene: .
j_gene: TRBJ1-2

CDR3aa: CASSPRTQETQYF
CDR3nt: TGTGCCAGCAGCCCCAGAACCCAAGAGACCCAGTACTTC
v_gene: TRBV7-2
abundance: once
d_gene: .
j_gene: TRBJ2-5

CDR3aa: CASSHKETSGEFFENEQFF
CDR3nt: TGTGCCAGCAGCCATAAAGAGACTAGCGGCGAATTTTTTGAGAATGAGCAGTTCTTC
v_gene: TRBV7-6
abundance: many
d_gene: TRBD2
j_gene: TRBJ2-1

CDR3aa: CASSDAGEEETQYF
CDR3nt: TGTGCCAGCAGTGATGCGGGAGAGGAGGAGACCCAGTACTTC
v_gene: TRBV25-1
abundance: once
d_gene: TRBD2
j_gene: TRBJ2-5

CDR3aa: CATSDSRGGYADTQYF
CDR3nt: TGTGCCACCAGTGACTCGCGGGGGGGCTACGCAGATACGCAGTATTTT
v_gene: TRBV24-1
abundance: .
d_gene: TRBD2
j_gene: TRBJ2-3

CDR3aa: CASSPTMGNQPQHF
CDR3nt: TGTGCCAGCAGCCCCACCATGGGCAATCAGCCCCAGCATTTT
v_gene: TRBV7-2
abundance: .
d_gene: .
j_gene: TRBJ1-5

CDR3aa: CASRPGQGRWETQYF
CDR3nt: TGTGCCAGTAGGCCCGGACAGGGGCGCTGGGAGACCCAGTACTTC
v_gene: TRBV19
abundance: .
d_gene: TRBD1
j_gene: TRBJ2-5

CDR3aa: CASSLAKTYGYTF
CDR3nt: TGTGCCAGCAGCCTAGCCAAGACGTATGGCTACACCTTC
v_gene: TRBV5-4
abundance: few
d_gene: .
j_gene: TRBJ1-2

CDR3aa: CAISGLSSYNEQFF
CDR3nt: TGTGCCATCAGTGGACTCAGCTCCTACAATGAGCAGTTCTTC
v_gene: TRBV10-3
abundance: .
d_gene: .
j_gene: TRBJ2-1

CDR3aa: CASSLNLGSGANVLTF
CDR3nt: TGTGCCAGCAGTTTAAACCTGGGGTCTGGGGCCAACGTCCTGACTTTC
v_gene: TRBV12-3/TRBV12-4
abundance: many
d_gene: .
j_gene: TRBJ2-6

CDR3aa: CASSEEVYGEQFF
CDR3nt: TGTGCCAGCAGTGAGGAGGTGTATGGTGAGCAGTTCTTC
v_gene: TRBV6-4
abundance: .
d_gene: .
j_gene: TRBJ2-1

CDR3aa: CASSTERGVAEQFF
CDR3nt: TGTGCCAGCAGCACCGAGAGGGGGGTAGCTGAGCAGTTCTTC
v_gene: TRBV7-7
abundance: .
d_gene: .
j_gene: TRBJ2-1

CDR3aa: CATSNTGELFF
CDR3nt: TGTGCCACAAGTAACACCGGGGAGCTGTTTTTT
v_gene: TRBV24-1
abundance: .
d_gene: .
j_gene: TRBJ2-2

CDR3aa: CASSWTGNNQPQHF
CDR3nt: TGTGCCAGCAGTTGGACAGGCAACAATCAGCCCCAGCATTTT
v_gene: TRBV12-3/TRBV12-4
abundance: .
d_gene: TRBD1
j_gene: TRBJ1-5

CDR3aa: CASSTASGYYGYTF
CDR3nt: TGTGCCAGCAGTACAGCCTCGGGGTACTATGGCTACACCTTC
v_gene: TRBV25-1
abundance: once
d_gene: .
j_gene: TRBJ1-2

CDR3aa: CASSLGQGMTDTQYF
CDR3nt: TGCGCCAGCAGCTTGGGACAGGGGATGACAGATACGCAGTATTTT
v_gene: TRBV5-1
abundance: .
d_gene: TRBD1
j_gene: TRBJ2-3

CDR3aa: CATSEEWGLEETQYF
CDR3nt: TGTGCCACCAGCGAAGAGTGGGGGCTCGAGGAGACCCAGTACTTC
v_gene: TRBV15
abundance: .
d_gene: .
j_gene: TRBJ2-5

CDR3aa: CSARDVQGSSPLHF
CDR3nt: TGCAGTGCTAGAGATGTGCAGGGGAGTTCACCCCTCCACTTT
v_gene: TRBV20-1
abundance: .
d_gene: .
j_gene: TRBJ1-6

CDR3aa: CSAGLGGETQYF
CDR3nt: TGCAGTGCCGGACTAGGAGGGGAGACCCAGTACTTC
v_gene: TRBV20-1
abundance: .
d_gene: TRBD2
j_gene: TRBJ2-5

CDR3aa: CASSLGGLEKLFF
CDR3nt: TGTGCCAGCAGCTTAGGAGGACTTGAAAAACTGTTTTTT
v_gene: TRBV25-1
abundance: .
d_gene: .
j_gene: TRBJ1-4

CDR3aa: CSVRLASTDTQYF
CDR3nt: TGCAGCGTTCGCCTAGCGAGCACAGATACGCAGTATTTT
v_gene: TRBV29-1
abundance: .
d_gene: .
j_gene: TRBJ2-3

CDR3aa: CATSSPSWGPLHF
CDR3nt: TGTGCCACCAGCAGCCCCTCTTGGGGCCCCCTCCACTTT
v_gene: TRBV15
abundance: .
d_gene: .
j_gene: TRBJ1-6

CDR3aa: CATSREGTGAYNEQFF
CDR3nt: TGTGCCACCAGCAGAGAGGGGACAGGGGCCTACAATGAGCAGTTCTTC
v_gene: TRBV15
abundance: .
d_gene: TRBD1
j_gene: TRBJ2-1

CDR3aa: CASSQRSRQGVSLHF
CDR3nt: TGTGCCAGCAGCCAAAGATCTCGACAGGGAGTGTCCCTCCACTTT
v_gene: TRBV7-3
abundance: .
d_gene: TRBD1
j_gene: TRBJ1-6

CDR3aa: CSARDLTEQFF
CDR3nt: TGCAGTGCTAGAGATCTTACTGAGCAGTTCTTC
v_gene: TRBV20-1
abundance: .
d_gene: .
j_gene: TRBJ2-1

CDR3aa: CASSPGTGPSYNEQFF
CDR3nt: TGTGCCAGCAGCCCAGGGACAGGGCCCTCCTACAATGAGCAGTTCTTC
v_gene: TRBV11-1
abundance: .
d_gene: TRBD1
j_gene: TRBJ2-1

CDR3aa: CASTWGLQETQYF
CDR3nt: TGTGCCAGCACCTGGGGTCTCCAAGAGACCCAGTACTTC
v_gene: TRBV2
abundance: .
d_gene: .
j_gene: TRBJ2-5

CDR3aa: CSVEGRLTDTQYF
CDR3nt: TGCAGCGTTGAAGGGAGGCTCACAGATACGCAGTATTTT
v_gene: TRBV29-1
abundance: few
d_gene: .
j_gene: TRBJ2-3

CDR3aa: CASSILAGGFGELFF
CDR3nt: TGTGCCAGTAGTATACTAGCGGGAGGATTCGGGGAGCTGTTTTTT
v_gene: TRBV19
abundance: .
d_gene: TRBD2
j_gene: TRBJ2-2

CDR3aa: CASSRGVGGTDTQYF
CDR3nt: TGTGCCAGCAGCCGGGGGGTGGGTGGCACAGATACGCAGTATTTT
v_gene: TRBV12-3/TRBV12-4
abundance: .
d_gene: TRBD2
j_gene: TRBJ2-3

CDR3aa: CASSDARSTNTEAFF
CDR3nt: TGTGCCAGCAGTGACGCTAGGTCAACGAACACTGAAGCTTTCTTT
v_gene: TRBV2
abundance: .
d_gene: .
j_gene: TRBJ1-1

CDR3aa: CAARGALNTEAFF
CDR3nt: TGTGCAGCACGGGGGGCGTTGAACACTGAAGCTTTCTTT
v_gene: TRBV2
abundance: few
d_gene: .
j_gene: TRBJ1-1

CDR3aa: CASSLGRDVSEKLFF
CDR3nt: TGCGCCAGCAGCTTGGGTCGGGACGTTAGTGAAAAACTGTTTTTT
v_gene: TRBV5-1
abundance: .
d_gene: .
j_gene: TRBJ1-4

CDR3aa: CASSPTGGSPLHF
CDR3nt: TGTGCCAGCAGCCCCACAGGGGGTTCACCCCTCCACTTT
v_gene: TRBV7-2
abundance: few
d_gene: TRBD1
j_gene: TRBJ1-6

CDR3aa: CASRGGMNTEAFF
CDR3nt: TGTGCCAGCAGAGGGGGAATGAACACTGAAGCTTTCTTT
v_gene: TRBV7-2
abundance: few
d_gene: .
j_gene: TRBJ1-1

CDR3aa: CSVGQGNRNTEAFF
CDR3nt: TGCAGCGTTGGACAGGGGAATCGTAACACTGAAGCTTTCTTT
v_gene: TRBV29-1
abundance: .
d_gene: TRBD1
j_gene: TRBJ1-1